Presented here are 15 T cell receptor beta chains from one specimen sequenced in a study of cytomegalovirus exposure and HLA in healthy donors. Primers: 60 Vbeta forward and 13 Jbeta reverse. Some clones are missing from TCRdb's copy, which holds only in-frame ones; the method was immunoSEQ multiplex PCR. The sample lists about 140,000 clones, 68% occurring once. Sequencing was performed on PBMCs. The receptors originated from a man in his 60s in good health and CMV-seronegative.

Only a few counts were recorded for this clone. The chain carries TRBV19 and TRBJ2-1; 11 bases agree with TRBD2. The CDR3 has 16 residues. J lost 4 bases, V lost 4 bases, and 6 bases had no gene match. In germline, CDR1 is LNHDA, CDR2 SQIVND (reference sequence). The chain's CDR3 is CASSKDTSGSYNEQFF. CDR3 nucleotide sequence: TGTGCCAGTAGTAAGGACACTAGCGGGAGTTACAATGAGCAGTTCTTC.

The V call is TRBV5-6, the J call TRBJ2-1; 7 nucleotides agree with TRBD2. This CDR3 contains 12 residues. Germline V lookup: CDR1 SGHDT, CDR2 YYEEEE. The V and J ends lost 4 bases and 6 bases, in that order; junction bases with no gene match: 1. The CDR3 sequence is CASSGRGNEQFF. The CDR3 DNA reads TGTGCCAGCAGCGGGAGGGGCAATGAGCAGTTCTTC.

The CDR3 here is CASSKLAGDVNEQFF. In nucleotides, the CDR3 is TGTGCCAGCAGCAAACTAGCGGGAGATGTCAATGAGCAGTTCTTC. The rearrangement joins TRBV6-5 to TRBJ2-1; 11 bases fit TRBD2. Trimming at V came to 6 bases and at J to 6 bases, leaving 7 bases not matched to a gene. The length of the CDR3 is 15 residues. In germline, CDR1 is MNHEY, CDR2 SVGAGI.

V is TRBV7-8 and J is TRBJ2-7; 10 bases are shared with TRBD1. Trimming at V came to 3 bases and at J to 5 bases, leaving 4 bases not matched to a gene. Germline V lookup: CDR1 SGHVS, CDR2 FQNEAQ. The CDR3 is made up of 14 amino acids. The DNA of the CDR3 is TGTGCCAGCAGCTTGGACAGGGGGGTCCACGAGCAGTACTTC. Its protein is CASSLDRGVHEQYF.

V and J are TRBV11-2 and TRBJ2-7, with 9 bases matching TRBD2. V lost 11 bases to trimming and J lost 3 bases; unmatched junction nucleotides: 8. Germline V gives CDR1 SGHAT, CDR2 FQNNGV. CDR3 length: 13 amino acids. CDR3 sequence (DNA): TGTGCCGTACGAGCTAGCGGGATCTACGAGCAGTACTTC. This encodes CAVRASGIYEQYF.

The rearrangement links TRBV11-3 to TRBJ2-2, with a possible D match to TRBD2 (7 bases). The ends were cut back, 2 bases at V and 6 bases at J, with 10 bases in the middle. The germline V gene encodes CDR1 SGHNT and CDR2 YENEEA. This CDR3 spans 14 amino acids. CDR3 bases: TGTGCCAGCAGCTTAATAGGGGGGGCCGGGGAGCTGTTTTTT. Encoded protein: CASSLIGGAGELFF.

This rearrangement joins TRBV13 to TRBJ1-2, with 7 bases identical to TRBD1. The germline V gene encodes CDR1 PRHDT and CDR2 FYEKMQ (reference sequence). The CDR3 contains 16 residues. The ends lost 1 base at V and 3 bases at J; junction bases unmatched: 8. The CDR3 loop reads CASSLVLLGGDYGYTF. In DNA form, the CDR3 reads TGTGCCAGCAGCTTAGTATTATTAGGGGGCGACTATGGCTACACCTTC.

J is TRBJ2-7 and V is TRBV6-5, with TRBD1 as a possible D gene (5 bases). Germline CDR1 MNHEY, CDR2 SVGAGI. This CDR3 contains 15 residues. V gave up 2 bases and J gave up 2 bases, with 13 bases separating them. The CDR3 bases are TGTGCCAGCAGTTACGGGCAGGGTGTGACCTACGAGCAGTACTTC. Translating it yields CASSYGQGVTYEQYF.

The chain is built from TRBV9 and TRBJ1-1, with D unclear. CDR1 is SGDLS and CDR2 is YYNGEE in the germline V gene. The CDR3 is made up of 13 amino acids. V lost 2 bases and J 0 bases, leaving 5 bases between the germline ends. The CDR3 region has the DNA TGTGCCAGCAGCGTGTCAGTGAACACTGAAGCTTTCTTT. Translation: CASSVSVNTEAFF. The full variable domain, in which reference TRBV9 and TRBJ1-1 provide the parts outside the CDR3, is DSGVTQTPKHLITATGQRVTLRCSPRSGDLSVYWYQQSLDQGLQFLIQYYNGEERAKGNILERFSAQQFPDLHSELNLSSLELGDSALYFCASSVSVNTEAFFGQGTRLTVV.

This clone was detected only once. The chain links TRBV2 to TRBJ2-3; 10 positions agree with TRBD2. Germline CDR1 SNHLY, CDR2 FYNNEI. Trimming at V came to 6 bases and at J to 4 bases, leaving 4 bases not matched to a gene. CDR3 size: 14 residues. CDR3 coding DNA: TGTGCCAGCAGAACGGGACTAGCGTCAGATACGCAGTATTTT. Residues: CASRTGLASDTQYF.

The V gene is TRBV2, the J gene TRBJ1-1; unclear D gene. The length of the CDR3 is 13 residues. Germline V lookup: CDR1 SNHLY, CDR2 FYNNEI. Trimming cost V 6 bases and J 1 base, with 9 bases left between them. CDR3 in amino acids: CASSGEENTEAFF. The DNA of the CDR3 is TGTGCCAGCAGCGGGGAAGAGAACACTGAAGCTTTCTTT.

Many counts were recorded for this clone. The V and J genes are TRBV11-2 and TRBJ2-3; a possible D gene is TRBD1 (6 bases). Germline V gene data show CDR1 as SGHAT and CDR2 as FQNNGV. Trimming cost V 5 bases and J 0 bases, with 12 bases left between them. There are 15 residues in the CDR3. The CDR3 DNA follows: TGTGCCAGCAGCGCTACAGGGTTTAGCACAGATACGCAGTATTTT. Translated, it gives CASSATGFSTDTQYF.

The chain uses TRBV29-1 and TRBJ1-2; 11 bases are shared with TRBD1. The germline V gene encodes CDR1 SQVTM and CDR2 ANQGSEA. CDR3 length: 15 amino acids. Trimming removed 3 bases from V and 8 bases from J; junction bases left unmatched: 11. This chain's CDR3 is CSVEGQGEGYFGYTF. The CDR3 DNA reads TGCAGCGTTGAGGGACAGGGGGAAGGCTATTTCGGCTACACCTTC.

This clone showed up just once. CDR3 loop: CASSSTGLGYQPQHF. The CDR3 nucleotides read TGTGCCAGCAGTTCGACAGGGTTGGGTTACCAGCCCCAGCATTTT. This chain connects TRBV6-5 to TRBJ1-5; 7 bases align to TRBD1. CDR1 and CDR2 (germline): MNHEY, SVGAGI. CDR3 size: 15 residues. J lost 7 bases, V lost 4 bases, and 10 bases had no gene match.

The rearrangement uses TRBV25-1 and TRBJ1-2; D possibly corresponds to TRBD1 (5 bases). The V gene's germline CDR1 is MGHDK and CDR2 SYGVNS. Trimming removed 6 bases from V and 6 bases from J, with 23 bases in between. The CDR3 consists of 16 residues. The CDR3 nucleotides are TGTGCCAGCAGGCCGTCTCTGGGGCGCGGAACAAATGGCTACACCTTC. Its translation: CASRPSLGRGTNGYTF.